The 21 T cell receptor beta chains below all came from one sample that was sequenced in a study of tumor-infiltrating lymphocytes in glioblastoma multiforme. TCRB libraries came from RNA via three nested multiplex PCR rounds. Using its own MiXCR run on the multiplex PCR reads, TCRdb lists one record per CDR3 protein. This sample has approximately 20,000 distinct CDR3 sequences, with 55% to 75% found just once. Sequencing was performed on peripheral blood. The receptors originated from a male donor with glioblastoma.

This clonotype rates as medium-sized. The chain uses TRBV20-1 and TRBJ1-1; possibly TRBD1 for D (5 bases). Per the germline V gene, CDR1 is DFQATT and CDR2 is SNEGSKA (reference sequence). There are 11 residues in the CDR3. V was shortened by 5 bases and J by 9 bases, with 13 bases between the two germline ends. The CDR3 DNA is TGCAGTGCTTCCTCAGGGCCACAAGCTTTCTTT. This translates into CSASSGPQAFF.

CDR3 sequence: CSVPKGGQNNEQFF. CDR3 bases: TGCAGCGTTCCAAAAGGAGGCCAGAACAATGAGCAGTTCTTC. The rearrangement links TRBV29-1 to TRBJ2-1, with D maybe TRBD2 (5 bases). Between the trimmed V and J ends, which lost 5 bases and 5 bases, there was a span of 16 bases. Germline-derived CDR1 and CDR2 are SQVTM and ANQGSEA. CDR3 length: 14 amino acids.

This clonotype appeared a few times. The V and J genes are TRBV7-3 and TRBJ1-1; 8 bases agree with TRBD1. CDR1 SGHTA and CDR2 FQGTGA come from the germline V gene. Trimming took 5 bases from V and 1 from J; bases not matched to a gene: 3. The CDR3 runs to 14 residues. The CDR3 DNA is TGTGCCAGCAGCATAGGACAGGGGAACACTGAAGCTTTCTTT. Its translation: CASSIGQGNTEAFF.

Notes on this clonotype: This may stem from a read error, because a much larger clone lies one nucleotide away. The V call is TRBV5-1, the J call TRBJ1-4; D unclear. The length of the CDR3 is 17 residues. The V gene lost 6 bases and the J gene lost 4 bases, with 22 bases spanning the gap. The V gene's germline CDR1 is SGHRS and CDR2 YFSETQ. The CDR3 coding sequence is TGCGCCAGCATCACTCAACCCCGGACGGAATTTAATGAAAAACTGTTTTTT. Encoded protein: CASITQPRTEFNEKLFF.

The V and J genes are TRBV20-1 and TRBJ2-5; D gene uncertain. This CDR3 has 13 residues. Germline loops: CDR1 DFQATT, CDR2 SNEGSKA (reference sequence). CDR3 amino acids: CTARETSQETQYF. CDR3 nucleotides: TGCACTGCAAGAGAGACAAGTCAAGAGACCCAGTACTTC.

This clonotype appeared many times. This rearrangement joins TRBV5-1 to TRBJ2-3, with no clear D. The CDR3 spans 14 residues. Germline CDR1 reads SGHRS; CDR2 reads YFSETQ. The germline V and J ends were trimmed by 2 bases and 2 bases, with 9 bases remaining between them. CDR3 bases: TGCGCCAGCAGCTTCGAACAGACCACAGATACGCAGTATTTT. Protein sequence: CASSFEQTTDTQYF.

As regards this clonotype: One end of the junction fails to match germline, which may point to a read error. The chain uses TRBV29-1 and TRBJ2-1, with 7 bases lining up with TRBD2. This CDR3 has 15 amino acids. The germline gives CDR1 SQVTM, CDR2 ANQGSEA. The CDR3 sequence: CSVEGGGRSYNERFF. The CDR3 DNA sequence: TGCAGCGTTGAGGGGGGGGGACGGTCCTACAATGAGCGGTTCTTC.

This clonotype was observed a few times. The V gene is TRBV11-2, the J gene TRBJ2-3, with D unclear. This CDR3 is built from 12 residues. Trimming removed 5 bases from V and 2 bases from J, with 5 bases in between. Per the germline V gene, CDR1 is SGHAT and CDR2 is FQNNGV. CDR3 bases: TGTGCCAGCAGCAGTACCACAGATACGCAGTATTTT. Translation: CASSSTTDTQYF.

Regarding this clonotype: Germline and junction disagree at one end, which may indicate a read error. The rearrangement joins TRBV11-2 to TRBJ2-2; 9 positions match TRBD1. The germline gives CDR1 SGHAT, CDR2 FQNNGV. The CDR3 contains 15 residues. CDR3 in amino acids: CAGIEYRGPTGDLFF. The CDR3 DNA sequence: TGTGCCGGCATCGAATACAGGGGGCCCACCGGGGACCTGTTTTTT.

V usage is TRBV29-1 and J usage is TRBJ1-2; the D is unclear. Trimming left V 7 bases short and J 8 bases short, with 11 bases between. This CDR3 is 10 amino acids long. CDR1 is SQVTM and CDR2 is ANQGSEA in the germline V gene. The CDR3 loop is CSADQNGYTF. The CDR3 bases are TGCAGCGCTGATCAGAACGGCTACACCTTC. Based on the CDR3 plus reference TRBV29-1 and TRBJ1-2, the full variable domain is SAVISQKPSRDICQRGTSLTIQCQVDSQVTMMFWYRQQPGQSLTLIATANQGSEATYESGFVIDKFPISRPNLTFSTLTVSNMSPEDSSIYLCSADQNGYTFGSGTRLTVV.

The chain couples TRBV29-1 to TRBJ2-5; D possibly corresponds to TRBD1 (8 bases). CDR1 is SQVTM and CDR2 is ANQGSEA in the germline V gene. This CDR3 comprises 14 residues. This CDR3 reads CTIPAGTGSETQYF. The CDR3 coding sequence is TGCACTATTCCAGCGGGGACAGGTTCGGAGACCCAGTACTTC.

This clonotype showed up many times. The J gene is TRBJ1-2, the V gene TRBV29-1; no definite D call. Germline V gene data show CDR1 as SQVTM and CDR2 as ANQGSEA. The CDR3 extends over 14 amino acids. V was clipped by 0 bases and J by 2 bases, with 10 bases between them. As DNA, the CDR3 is TGCAGCGTTGAAGATGGGCGATCCAACTATGGCTACACCTTC. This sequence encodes CSVEDGRSNYGYTF.

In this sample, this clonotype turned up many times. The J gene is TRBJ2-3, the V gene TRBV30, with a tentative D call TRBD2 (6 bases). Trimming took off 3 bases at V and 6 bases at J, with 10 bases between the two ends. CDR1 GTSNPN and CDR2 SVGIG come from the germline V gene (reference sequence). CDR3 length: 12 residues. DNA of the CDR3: TGTGCCTGGAGCGGGGAGGATGATACGCAGTATTTT. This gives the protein CAWSGEDDTQYF.

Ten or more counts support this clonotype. Here the CDR3 reads CASTVRSWVYEQYF. The CDR3 nucleotides read TGTGCGTCCACGGTGAGGTCCTGGGTATACGAGCAGTACTTC. The chain has TRBV6-1 and TRBJ2-7; D is uncertain. Germline-derived CDR1 and CDR2 are MNHNS and SASEGT. There are 14 residues in the CDR3.

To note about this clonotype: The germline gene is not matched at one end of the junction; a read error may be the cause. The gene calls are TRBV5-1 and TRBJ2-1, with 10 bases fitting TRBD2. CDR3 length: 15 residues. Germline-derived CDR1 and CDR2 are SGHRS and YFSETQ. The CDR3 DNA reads TGCGCCAGCAGCCTGCTAGCGGGGGTGTACAATGAGCAGCTCTTC. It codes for CASSLLAGVYNEQLF.

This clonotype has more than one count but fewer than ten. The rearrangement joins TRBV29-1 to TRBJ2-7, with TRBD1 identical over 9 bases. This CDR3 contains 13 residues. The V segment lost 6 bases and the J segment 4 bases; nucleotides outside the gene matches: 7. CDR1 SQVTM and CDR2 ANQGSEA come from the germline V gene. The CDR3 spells CSVSGTGLYEQYF. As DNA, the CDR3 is TGCAGCGTGTCCGGGACAGGGTTGTACGAGCAGTACTTC.

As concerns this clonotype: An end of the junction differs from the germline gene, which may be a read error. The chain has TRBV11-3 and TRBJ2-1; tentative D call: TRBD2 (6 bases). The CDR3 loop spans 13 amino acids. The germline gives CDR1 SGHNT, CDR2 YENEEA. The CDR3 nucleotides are TGTGCTAGCAGCTCGTGGGGGGAGGCTGAGCAGTTCTTC. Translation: CASSSWGEAEQFF.

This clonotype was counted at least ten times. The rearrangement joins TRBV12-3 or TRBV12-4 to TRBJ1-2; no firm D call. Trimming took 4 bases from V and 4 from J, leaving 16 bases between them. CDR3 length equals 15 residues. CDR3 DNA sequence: TGTGCCAGCAGTTACTCCTGGCAGACTATCTATGGCTACACCTTC. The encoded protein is CASSYSWQTIYGYTF.

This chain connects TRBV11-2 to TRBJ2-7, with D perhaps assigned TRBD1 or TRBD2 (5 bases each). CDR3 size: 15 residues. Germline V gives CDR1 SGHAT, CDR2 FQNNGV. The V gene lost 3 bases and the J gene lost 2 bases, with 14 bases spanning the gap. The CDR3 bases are TGTGCCAGCAGCTTGGGACCGCCACGGGCCTACGAGCAGTACTTC. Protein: CASSLGPPRAYEQYF.

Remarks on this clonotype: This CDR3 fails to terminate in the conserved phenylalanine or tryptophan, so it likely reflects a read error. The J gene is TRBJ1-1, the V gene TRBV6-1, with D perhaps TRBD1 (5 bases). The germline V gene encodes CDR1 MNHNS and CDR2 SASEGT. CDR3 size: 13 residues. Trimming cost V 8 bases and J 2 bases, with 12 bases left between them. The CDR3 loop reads CASERGINTEAFY. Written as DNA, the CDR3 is TGTGCCAGCGAGCGGGGGATTAACACTGAAGCTTTCTAT.

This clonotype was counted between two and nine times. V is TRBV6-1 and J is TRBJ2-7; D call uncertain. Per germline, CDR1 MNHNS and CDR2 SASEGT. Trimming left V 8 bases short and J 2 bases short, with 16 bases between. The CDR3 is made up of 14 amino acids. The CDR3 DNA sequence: TGTGCCAGCGGCCCGGAGTCGACCACCTACGAGCAGTACTTC. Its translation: CASGPESTTYEQYF.